Each of the 18 T cell receptor beta chains below was sequenced from the same sample in a study of shared clonotypes between healthy human individuals. Profiling relied on immunoSEQ multiplex PCR, and the TCRdb table lists in-frame clones only, not all of them. The sample lists some 1 million clones; roughly 75% were seen once. Input material: memory CD4+ T cells sorted from blood. Subset given: CD45RA-negative fraction. These receptors all come from a young man in good health.

This clone was observed at least ten times. In the same sample, other DNA sequences code for this CDR3. The chain combines TRBV2 with TRBJ1-4; 9 positions match TRBD1. This CDR3 has 12 amino acids. The trim removed 6 bases at V and 8 bases at J, leaving 1 base unmatched. CDR1 is SNHLY and CDR2 is FYNNEI in the germline V gene. The CDR3 DNA follows: TGTGCCAGCAGCGACAGGGGGGAAAAACTGTTTTTT. This codes for CASSDRGEKLFF.

The chain links TRBV5-1 to TRBJ2-2; D not certain. V was trimmed by 0 bases and J by 1 base, leaving 7 bases between them. This CDR3 contains 15 residues. Germline V gene lookup returns CDR1 SGHRS and CDR2 YFSETQ. CDR3 amino acids: CASSLGGMNTGELFF. CDR3 bases: TGCGCCAGCAGCTTGGGGGGTATGAACACCGGGGAGCTGTTTTTT.

The CDR3 reads CASSPTGSPVHEQFF. The CDR3 coding sequence is TGTGCCAGCAGCCCCACCGGGTCCCCCGTGCATGAGCAGTTCTTC. V gene TRBV7-2 combines with J gene TRBJ2-1; D not certain. The CDR3 spans 15 residues. V gave up 5 bases and J gave up 8 bases, with 19 bases separating them. Germline V gene lookup returns CDR1 SGHTA and CDR2 FQGNSA.

The V and J genes are TRBV19 and TRBJ1-2, with TRBD1 as a possible D gene (6 bases). Per the germline V gene, CDR1 is LNHDA and CDR2 is SQIVND (reference sequence). V lost 6 bases and J 6 bases, leaving 14 bases between the germline ends. The CDR3 contains 13 residues. CDR3 amino acids: CASSPRGSNGYTF. The CDR3 DNA sequence: TGTGCCAGTAGCCCGAGGGGGAGCAATGGCTACACCTTC.

The V and J genes are TRBV5-1 and TRBJ1-1, with D hard to call. CDR1 SGHRS and CDR2 YFSETQ come from the germline V gene. V gave up 0 bases and J gave up 11 bases, with 11 bases separating them. The CDR3 has 12 amino acids. CDR3 bases: TGCGCCAGCAGCTTGGAGGTAGGGTTCGCTTTCTTT. It is translated as CASSLEVGFAFF.

With respect to this clone: This specimen includes other DNA sequences encoding the same CDR3. This chain joins TRBV30 and TRBJ1-5; no clear D. Between the trimmed V and J ends, which lost 5 bases and 1 base, there was a span of 9 bases. The CDR3 length is 13 residues. CDR1 is GTSNPN and CDR2 is SVGIG in the germline V gene (reference sequence). The CDR3 spells CAWDTGSNQPQHF. The CDR3 DNA reads TGTGCCTGGGACACCGGAAGCAATCAGCCCCAGCATTTT.

The V and J genes are TRBV19 and TRBJ2-2, with no clear D. Germline V gene data show CDR1 as LNHDA and CDR2 as SQIVND (reference sequence). The ends were cut back, 4 bases at V and 7 bases at J, with 7 bases in the middle. The length of the CDR3 is 12 residues. DNA for the CDR3: TGTGCCAGTAGTAAACAATACGGGGAGCTGTTTTTT. This translates into CASSKQYGELFF.

This clone was detected only a few times. The chain recombines TRBV7-9 with TRBJ2-5; 10 bases line up with TRBD2. J was trimmed by 4 bases and V by 5 bases; bases with no gene match: 10. Germline lookup yields CDR1 SEHNR and CDR2 FQNEAQ (reference sequence). The CDR3 runs to 16 residues. CDR3 protein: CASSLGSGGARETQYF. DNA for the CDR3: TGTGCCAGCAGCCTGGGGAGCGGGGGGGCGAGAGAGACCCAGTACTTC.

The chain is built from TRBV30 and TRBJ1-3; D possibly corresponds to TRBD1 (6 bases). The V gene lost 1 base and the J gene lost 0 bases, with 10 bases spanning the gap. From germline, CDR1 is GTSNPN and CDR2 SVGIG (reference sequence). This CDR3 spans 15 amino acids. CDR3 residues: CAWSARGGSGNTIYF. CDR3 bases: TGTGCCTGGAGTGCGAGGGGGGGCTCTGGAAACACCATATATTTT.

The genes are TRBV6-1 and TRBJ1-2; the D is unclear. V lost 7 bases to trimming and J lost 8 bases, with 20 bases between them. The CDR3 runs to 14 residues. The germline gives CDR1 MNHNS, CDR2 SASEGT. DNA of the CDR3: TGTGCCAGCATTGCTGGGATAACTATGGTAGGCTACACCTTC. Translated: CASIAGITMVGYTF.

The chain employs TRBV6-1 and TRBJ2-3; 9 bases fit TRBD2. Germline lookup yields CDR1 MNHNS and CDR2 SASEGT. The CDR3 totals 18 residues. With 2 bases clipped from V and 3 bases from J, the junction kept 12 bases outside the gene matches. The CDR3 sequence is CASSESPLLAGPTDTQYF. CDR3 DNA sequence: TGTGCCAGCAGTGAATCTCCCCTTCTAGCGGGGCCGACAGATACGCAGTATTTT.

This clone occurred once. The chain carries TRBV4-2 and TRBJ2-1; possibly TRBD1 for D (5 bases). The CDR3 has 15 residues. CDR1 and CDR2 from the germline V gene are LGHNA and YNFKEQ. V lost 0 bases and J 0 bases, leaving 6 bases between the germline ends. The DNA for the CDR3 is TGTGCCAGCAGCCAAGAGGACACCTCCTACAATGAGCAGTTCTTC. This codes for CASSQEDTSYNEQFF.

This clone was observed a handful of times. This chain connects TRBV27 to TRBJ2-3; D is unresolved. Germline CDR1 is MNHEY and CDR2 is SMNVEV (reference sequence). The CDR3 is 14 amino acids. Deletions cut 5 bases from V and 2 bases from J, with 11 bases between. This chain's CDR3 is CASSPRLVTDTQYF. Here the CDR3 DNA reads TGTGCCAGCAGTCCCAGACTTGTCACAGATACGCAGTATTTT.

CDR3 DNA: TGTGCCACCGGAGGGGGAGCAACTAATGAAAAACTGTTTTTT. Translating gives CATGGGATNEKLFF. The chain is built from TRBV6-5 and TRBJ1-4, with a tentative D call TRBD1 (6 bases). The CDR3 extends over 14 amino acids. Trimming took off 10 bases at V and 0 bases at J, with 12 bases between the two ends. The germline V gene encodes CDR1 MNHEY and CDR2 SVGAGI.

The count of this clone is one. Different DNA sequences within this sample yield the same CDR3. V is TRBV6-1 and J is TRBJ2-5; the match to TRBD1 covers 8 bases. CDR3 size: 14 residues. Trimming cost V 4 bases and J 4 bases; bases outside gene matches: 5. Germline lookup yields CDR1 MNHNS and CDR2 SASEGT. CDR3 in amino acids: CASSGQGAGETQYF. DNA of the CDR3: TGTGCCAGCAGTGGGCAGGGGGCGGGAGAGACCCAGTACTTC.

This chain uses TRBV5-5 with TRBJ2-2; weak D call: TRBD1 (5 bases). CDR1 and CDR2 (germline): SGHKS, YYEKEE (reference sequence). CDR3 length: 16 amino acids. Between the trimmed V and J ends, which lost 0 bases and 6 bases, there was a span of 15 bases. CDR3 DNA: TGTGCCAGCAGCTTGGCACCGACAGTCTCAGCCGGGGAGCTGTTTTTT. Translating gives CASSLAPTVSAGELFF. The complete variable domain, with remaining parts taken from reference TRBV5-5 and TRBJ2-2, reads DAGVTQSPTHLIKTRGQQVTLRCSPISGHKSVSWYQQVLGQGPQFIFQYYEKEERGRGNFPDRFSARQFPNYSSELNVNALLLGDSALYLCASSLAPTVSAGELFFGEGSRLTVL.

This clone showed up just once. For the CDR3, the DNA is TGCGCCAGCAGCTTGTCGGCGGGGGTCGAATCCGGGGAGCTGTTTTTT. This encodes CASSLSAGVESGELFF. The V gene is TRBV5-1, the J gene TRBJ2-2; 7 positions agree with TRBD2. Germline V gene data show CDR1 as SGHRS and CDR2 as YFSETQ. J was trimmed by 6 bases and V by 1 base; bases with no gene match: 9. The CDR3 sequence is 16 residues long.

The gene calls are TRBV7-9 and TRBJ1-4; 10 bases match TRBD1. The CDR3 contains 14 residues. Germline trimming cut 5 bases from V and 7 bases from J; bases unmatched to any gene: 4. Germline V gives CDR1 SEHNR, CDR2 FQNEAQ (reference sequence). This chain's CDR3 is CASSHRDRGEKLFF. The DNA for the CDR3 is TGTGCCAGCAGCCACCGGGACAGGGGTGAAAAACTGTTTTTT.